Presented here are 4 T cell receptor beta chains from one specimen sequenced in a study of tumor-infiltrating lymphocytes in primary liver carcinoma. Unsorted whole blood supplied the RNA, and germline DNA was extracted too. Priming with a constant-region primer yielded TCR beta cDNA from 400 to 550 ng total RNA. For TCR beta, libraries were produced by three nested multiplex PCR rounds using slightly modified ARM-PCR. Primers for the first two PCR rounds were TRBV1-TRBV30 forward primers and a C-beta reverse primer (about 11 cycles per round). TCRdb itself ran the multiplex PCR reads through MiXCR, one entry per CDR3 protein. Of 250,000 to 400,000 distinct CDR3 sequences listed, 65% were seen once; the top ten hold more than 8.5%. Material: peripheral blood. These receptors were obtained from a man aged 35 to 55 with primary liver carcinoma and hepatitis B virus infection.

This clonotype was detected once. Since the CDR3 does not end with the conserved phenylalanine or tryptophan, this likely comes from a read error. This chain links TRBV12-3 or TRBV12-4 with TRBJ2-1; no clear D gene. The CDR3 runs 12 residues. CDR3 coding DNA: TGTGCCAGCAGTCTCCTGGGCAATGACCAGTTCCTC. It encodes CASSLLGNDQFL.

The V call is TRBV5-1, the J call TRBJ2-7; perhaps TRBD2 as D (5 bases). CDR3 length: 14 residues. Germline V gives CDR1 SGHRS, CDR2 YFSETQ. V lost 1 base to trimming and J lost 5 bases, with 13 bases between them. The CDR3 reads CASSLQRAPNEQYF. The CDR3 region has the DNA TGCGCCAGCAGCTTGCAGAGGGCCCCGAACGAGCAGTACTTC.

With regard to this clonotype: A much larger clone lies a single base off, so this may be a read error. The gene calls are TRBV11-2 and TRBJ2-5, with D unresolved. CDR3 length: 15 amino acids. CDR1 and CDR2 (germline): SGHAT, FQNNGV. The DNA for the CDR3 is TGTGTCAGCAGCCCACAACCTAACAACCAAGAGACCCAGTACTTC. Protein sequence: CVSSPQPNNQETQYF. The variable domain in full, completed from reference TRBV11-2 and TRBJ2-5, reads EAGVAQSPRYKIIEKRQSVAFWCNPISGHATLYWYQQILGQGPKLLIQFQNNGVVDDSQLPKDRFSAERLKGVDSTLKIQPAKLEDSAVYLCVSSPQPNNQETQYFGPGTRLLVL.

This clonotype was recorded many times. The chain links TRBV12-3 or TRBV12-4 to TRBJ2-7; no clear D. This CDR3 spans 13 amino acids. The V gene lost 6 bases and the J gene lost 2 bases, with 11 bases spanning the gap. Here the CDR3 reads CASSLSIAYEQYF. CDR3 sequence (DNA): TGTGCCAGCAGCTTATCCATAGCCTACGAGCAGTACTTC.